Listed below are T cell receptor beta chains from one sample, sequenced in a study of T cell repertoires in ileal Crohn's disease. Repertoires were generated with immunoSEQ multiplex PCR, while TCRdb's copy carries only in-frame clones and drops some. The table includes about 59,000 clones, roughly 91% detected once. The sequenced material came from ileal tissue. These receptors all stem from an adult with Crohn's disease. CDR3s include the opening cysteine and the closing phenylalanine or tryptophan. D genes are given only for firm matches. Clone size appears in some rows only: once, few, many, or a class for an expanded clone.

V	J	D	size	CDR3	DNA
TRBV5-4	TRBJ1-1	NA	NA	CASSLMTGAMNTEAFF	TGTGCCAGCAGCTTGATGACAGGCGCCATGAACACTGAAGCTTTCTTT
TRBV10-3	TRBJ1-1	NA	NA	CAITTLGGTEAFF	TGTGCCATCACCACCCTGGGGGGAACTGAAGCTTTCTTT
TRBV30	TRBJ2-7	TRBD1	NA	CAWSRDRVFYEQYF	TGTGCCTGGAGCCGGGACAGGGTTTTTTACGAGCAGTACTTC
TRBV5-6	TRBJ1-1	NA	NA	CASSLADRNTEAFF	TGTGCCAGCAGCTTGGCGGACAGGAACACTGAAGCTTTCTTT
TRBV7-9	TRBJ1-1	NA	NA	CASSLLNKNTEAFF	TGTGCCAGCAGCTTATTAAATAAGAACACTGAAGCTTTCTTT
TRBV27	TRBJ1-2	NA	NA	CASSFAGANYGYTF	TGTGCCAGCAGTTTCGCAGGGGCTAACTATGGCTACACCTTC
TRBV6-1	TRBJ1-1	NA	NA	CASTKYPAAEAFF	TGTGCCAGCACCAAATACCCCGCGGCCGAAGCTTTCTTT
TRBV30	TRBJ1-1	NA	NA	CAGNGRGAFF	TGTGCCGGAAACGGAAGAGGTGCTTTCTTT
TRBV19	TRBJ1-2	NA	NA	CASSLTWTANYGYTF	TGTGCCAGTAGTCTCACCTGGACAGCCAACTATGGCTACACCTTC
TRBV30	TRBJ1-4	TRBD1	NA	CAVGQGEDEKLFF	TGTGCCGTCGGACAGGGAGAGGATGAAAAACTGTTTTTT
TRBV19	TRBJ2-1	TRBD1	once	CASSPGTGLDNEQFF	TGTGCCAGTAGTCCGGGGACAGGGCTTGACAATGAGCAGTTCTTC
TRBV5-1	TRBJ1-2	TRBD1	NA	CASSLGDRGRVYGYTF	TGCGCCAGCAGCTTGGGAGACAGGGGGCGGGTATATGGCTACACCTTC
TRBV28	TRBJ1-2	NA	NA	CASSQGFNYGYTF	TGTGCCAGCAGTCAGGGTTTTAACTATGGCTACACCTTC
TRBV6-1	TRBJ1-3	TRBD1	NA	CASSEARDRGNTIYF	TGTGCCAGCAGTGAAGCACGGGACAGGGGGAACACCATATATTTT
TRBV7-6	TRBJ2-3	TRBD2	NA	CASSSSGSWADTQYF	TGTGCCAGCAGCTCTAGCGGGAGTTGGGCAGATACGCAGTATTTT
TRBV29-1	TRBJ2-3	TRBD1	NA	CSADRGRTDTQYF	TGCAGCGCGGACAGGGGGCGTACAGATACGCAGTATTTT
TRBV5-1	TRBJ2-7	TRBD2	NA	CASSFASGNYEQYF	TGCGCCAGCAGCTTTGCTAGCGGGAACTACGAGCAGTACTTC
TRBV6-5	TRBJ1-5	TRBD1	few	CASSTADRVGQPQHF	TGTGCCAGCAGTACCGCTGACAGGGTAGGGCAGCCCCAGCATTTT
TRBV28	TRBJ1-4	NA	NA	CASRETATNEKLFF	TGTGCCAGCAGGGAGACTGCAACTAATGAAAAACTGTTTTTT
TRBV11-2	TRBJ2-5	TRBD1	NA	CASSFWTGAEETQYF	TGTGCCAGCAGCTTCTGGACAGGGGCTGAGGAGACCCAGTACTTC
TRBV28	TRBJ1-1	NA	few	CASSTGLAAEAFF	TGTGCCAGCAGTACCGGACTGGCCGCTGAAGCTTTCTTT
TRBV7-2	TRBJ2-1	TRBD2	NA	CASSLGLALNEQFF	TGTGCCAGCAGCTTAGGACTAGCGCTGAATGAGCAGTTCTTC
TRBV30	TRBJ1-4	NA	NA	CAWSSRSGFDEKLFF	TGTGCCTGGAGTTCCCGGTCGGGGTTTGATGAAAAACTGTTTTTT
TRBV5-4	TRBJ2-1	TRBD2	NA	CASSLVAGDHRNEQFF	TGTGCCAGCAGCTTGGTAGCGGGGGACCATAGGAATGAGCAGTTCTTC
TRBV6-5	TRBJ2-3	TRBD1	few	CASSYGTVGGTDTQYF	TGTGCCAGCAGTTATGGGACAGTCGGAGGCACAGATACGCAGTATTTT
TRBV5-4	TRBJ2-3	NA	NA	CASSLESRQLLGDTQYF	TGTGCCAGCAGCTTGGAGAGCAGACAGTTACTGGGGGATACGCAGTATTTT
TRBV5-1	TRBJ2-7	NA	NA	CASSTEGGYEQYF	TGCGCCAGCAGCACCGAAGGGGGCTACGAGCAGTACTTC
TRBV30	TRBJ1-5	NA	NA	CAWSVSGLQPQHF	TGTGCCTGGAGTGTGTCAGGCCTTCAGCCCCAGCATTTT
TRBV7-9	TRBJ2-5	TRBD1	NA	CASSLDSVGGQGQETQYF	TGTGCCAGCAGCTTAGACAGCGTGGGGGGACAGGGCCAAGAGACCCAGTACTTC
TRBV29-1	TRBJ2-3	TRBD2	NA	CSLLAGEGSSTDTQYF	TGCAGCCTACTAGCGGGAGAAGGCTCTAGCACAGATACGCAGTATTTT
TRBV28	TRBJ1-4	NA	NA	CASSPGATNEKLFF	TGTGCCAGCAGCCCCGGAGCAACTAATGAAAAACTGTTTTTT
TRBV7-9	TRBJ2-2	TRBD1	NA	CASSHSGGNTGELFF	TGTGCCAGCAGCCATTCAGGGGGGAACACCGGGGAGCTGTTTTTT
TRBV7-9	TRBJ1-3	NA	once	CASSLTGTGNTIYF	TGTGCCAGCAGCTTAACAGGGACTGGAAACACCATATATTTT
TRBV5-4	TRBJ2-1	NA	NA	CASGARGVRYNEQFF	TGTGCCAGCGGGGCCAGGGGGGTTCGTTACAATGAGCAGTTCTTC
TRBV2	TRBJ2-7	TRBD1	NA	CATQRRGTGPYEQYF	TGTGCCACACAGAGGAGGGGGACAGGGCCCTACGAGCAGTACTTC
TRBV11-3	TRBJ2-3	NA	NA	CASSLLDTQYF	TGTGCCAGCAGCCTTTTGGATACGCAGTATTTT
TRBV6-1	TRBJ1-5	NA	once	CASSEGLLGNQPQHF	TGTGCCAGCAGTGAAGGTCTACTGGGCAATCAGCCCCAGCATTTT
TRBV30	TRBJ1-4	NA	once	CAWRPDGPGEKLFF	TGTGCCTGGAGACCGGACGGACCGGGGGAAAAACTGTTTTTT
TRBV28	TRBJ1-2	NA	once	CASSPLRGYTF	TGTGCCAGCAGTCCTCTTCGGGGCTACACCTTC
TRBV29-1	TRBJ2-1	TRBD1	NA	CSVEMYGQGENEQFF	TGCAGCGTTGAAATGTATGGTCAGGGGGAGAATGAGCAGTTCTTC
TRBV18	TRBJ1-2	TRBD1	NA	CASSPQRTGGDGYTF	TGTGCCAGCTCACCCCAGAGGACAGGGGGAGATGGCTACACCTTC
TRBV5-1	TRBJ1-2	NA	NA	CASSLGLGSGRLDGYTF	TGCGCCAGCAGCTTGGGGCTAGGTTCTGGCAGATTAGATGGCTACACCTTC
TRBV5-4	TRBJ2-3	TRBD2	NA	CASSLGLAGFLNTDTQYF	TGTGCCAGCAGCCTTGGACTAGCGGGGTTTCTTAACACAGATACGCAGTATTTT
TRBV28	TRBJ1-1	NA	NA	CASSFNNIRTEAFF	TGTGCCAGCAGTTTCAACAACATCCGCACTGAAGCTTTCTTT
TRBV2	TRBJ1-1	NA	NA	CASSEGFRGEAFF	TGTGCCAGCAGTGAAGGTTTCAGGGGTGAAGCTTTCTTT
TRBV10-3	TRBJ2-7	TRBD2	NA	CAISGGTYEQYF	TGTGCCATCTCCGGGGGGACCTACGAGCAGTACTTC
TRBV18	TRBJ1-2	TRBD1	NA	CASSPVPGQGRYGYTF	TGTGCCAGCTCACCTGTCCCGGGACAGGGAAGGTATGGCTACACCTTC
TRBV7-9	TRBJ2-7	TRBD2	NA	CASSSPTTSGTYEQYF	TGTGCCAGCAGCTCCCCTACAACTAGCGGAACATACGAGCAGTACTTC
TRBV4-2	TRBJ1-1	NA	NA	CASSQERLDTEAFF	TGTGCCAGCAGCCAAGAGAGATTGGACACTGAAGCTTTCTTT
TRBV7-2	TRBJ2-4	NA	once	CASSYGENIQYF	TGTGCCAGCAGCTACGGAGAAAACATTCAGTACTTC
TRBV18	TRBJ1-3	NA	NA	CATGGSGNTIYF	TGTGCCACCGGGGGCTCTGGAAACACCATATATTTT
TRBV15	TRBJ2-5	NA	once	CATSTGLQETQYF	TGTGCCACCAGCACGGGACTTCAAGAGACCCAGTACTTC
TRBV5-1	TRBJ1-5	NA	NA	CASSSGGNQPQHF	TGCGCCAGCAGCTCCGGGGGCAATCAGCCCCAGCATTTT